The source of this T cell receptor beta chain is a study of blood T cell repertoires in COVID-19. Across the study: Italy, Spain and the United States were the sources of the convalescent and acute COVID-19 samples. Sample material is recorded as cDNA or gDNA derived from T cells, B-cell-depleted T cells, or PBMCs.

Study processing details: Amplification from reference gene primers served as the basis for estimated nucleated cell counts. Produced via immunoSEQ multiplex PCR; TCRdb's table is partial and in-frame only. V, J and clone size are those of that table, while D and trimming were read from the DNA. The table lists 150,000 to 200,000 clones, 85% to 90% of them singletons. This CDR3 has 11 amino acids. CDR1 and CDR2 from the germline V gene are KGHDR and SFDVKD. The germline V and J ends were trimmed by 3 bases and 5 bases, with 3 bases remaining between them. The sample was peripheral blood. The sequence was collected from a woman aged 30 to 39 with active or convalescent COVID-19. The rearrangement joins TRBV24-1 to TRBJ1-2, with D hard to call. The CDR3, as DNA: TGTGCCACCAGTGATACTTATGGCTACACCTTC. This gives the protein CATSDTYGYTF.